These 9 T cell receptor beta chains originate from one sample sequenced in a study of control samples from healthy donors and cancer patients. Clones were sequenced by immunoSEQ multiplex PCR, and TCRdb holds only the in-frame ones, with some missing. Of 110,000 to 150,000 clones in the sample, around 90% were seen once. The material sequenced was blood. All receptors come from a man younger than 45 in good health.

The V and J genes are TRBV4-1 and TRBJ2-2; D unresolved. The CDR3 spans 15 residues. Trimming removed 1 base from V and 6 bases from J, with 12 bases in between. Germline loops: CDR1 MGHRA, CDR2 YSYEKL. In DNA form, the CDR3 reads TGCGCCAGCAGCCAAGTGTATGCCGTTTCCGGGGAGCTGTTTTTT. Translated: CASSQVYAVSGELFF.

J is TRBJ2-3 and V is TRBV5-6; D is tentatively TRBD1 or TRBD2 (5 bases each). Germline assignment: CDR1 SGHDT and CDR2 YYEEEE. The CDR3 loop spans 18 amino acids. The V end was cut by 0 bases, the J end by 2 bases, with 19 bases between. Here the CDR3 reads CASSLGGNAPPPTDTQYF. The CDR3 DNA sequence: TGTGCCAGCAGCTTGGGGGGGAACGCCCCCCCACCCACAGATACGCAGTATTTT.

The chain recombines TRBV14 with TRBJ1-1; D unclear. Germline V gene data show CDR1 as SGHDN and CDR2 as FVKESK. The ends were cut back, 3 bases at V and 6 bases at J, with 17 bases in the middle. This CDR3 is built from 15 residues. The CDR3 loop reads CASSQALSPRAEAFF. CDR3 DNA sequence: TGTGCCAGCAGCCAGGCCCTAAGTCCTCGGGCTGAAGCTTTCTTT.

The CDR3 sequence: CASSLKGRINYEQYF. The CDR3 coding sequence is TGTGCCAGCAGCTTAAAAGGGCGAATCAACTACGAGCAGTACTTC. This rearrangement joins TRBV13 to TRBJ2-7; no definite D call. Trimming took off 2 bases at V and 3 bases at J, with 14 bases between the two ends. The CDR3 loop spans 15 amino acids. Germline CDR1 and CDR2: PRHDT and FYEKMQ (reference sequence).

The chain combines TRBV5-6 with TRBJ1-1; D unclear. This CDR3 contains 16 residues. Between the trimmed V and J ends, which lost 1 base and 0 bases, there was a span of 13 bases. CDR1 is SGHDT and CDR2 is YYEEEE in the germline V gene. As DNA, the CDR3 is TGTGCCAGCAGCTTGTTGGGGTACTCCATGAACACTGAAGCTTTCTTT. It yields the protein CASSLLGYSMNTEAFF.

The rearrangement uses TRBV18 and TRBJ2-7, with 10 bases aligning to TRBD1. Losses at the gene ends were 3 bases for V and 4 bases for J; bases not matched to a gene: 6. There are 15 residues in the CDR3. Germline V CDR1 and CDR2: KGHSH, LQKENI. The CDR3 here is CASSPAGTGEYEQYF. The CDR3 DNA sequence: TGTGCCAGCTCACCTGCCGGGACAGGGGAGTACGAGCAGTACTTC.

This chain joins TRBV19 and TRBJ1-1; 9 nucleotides match TRBD1. CDR1 LNHDA and CDR2 SQIVND come from the germline V gene (reference sequence). This CDR3 is built from 15 residues. With 11 bases clipped from V and 6 bases from J, the junction kept 16 bases outside the gene matches. The CDR3 sequence: CASRSLTGGEAEAFF. The CDR3 DNA sequence: TGTGCCTCCAGGTCCTTAACAGGGGGCGAGGCTGAAGCTTTCTTT.

This clone was detected once. This CDR3 is also generated by other DNA sequences in the sample. V is TRBV5-1 and J is TRBJ1-5; no reliable D call. Germline assignment: CDR1 SGHRS and CDR2 YFSETQ. The CDR3 spans 14 residues. The germline V and J ends were trimmed by 2 bases and 0 bases, with 6 bases remaining between them. The CDR3 region has the DNA TGCGCCAGCAGCTTTGGAGATAGCAATCAGCCCCAGCATTTT. Translated: CASSFGDSNQPQHF.

This chain joins TRBV3-1 (or the pseudogene TRBV3-2) and TRBJ1-1, with D maybe TRBD1 (5 bases). Germline V lookup: CDR1 LGHDT, CDR2 YNNKEL (reference sequence). The germline V and J ends were trimmed by 0 bases and 5 bases, with 10 bases remaining between them. The CDR3 is 14 amino acids. CDR3 residues: CASSQDPGPTEAFF. The DNA of the CDR3 is TGTGCCAGCAGCCAAGATCCGGGACCTACTGAAGCTTTCTTT.